Below are 30 T cell receptor beta chains sequenced from a single sample in a study of tissue T cells after allogeneic stem cell transplantation. This table comes from immunoSEQ multiplex PCR, and its TCRdb copy is limited to in-frame clones, with some not included. The sample has 4,500 to 5,000 clones, almost 50% seen once; the top ten hold approximately 21%. Time point in this sample: mouse harvest day 14 after allogeneic transplant. Tail vein injection delivered 10^7 T-cell-depleted bone marrow cells and 10^6 splenic CD5+ T cells. The material sequenced was lymph node tissue. The receptors were gathered from a female BALB/c mouse given C57BL/6 T cells with graft-versus-host disease after an allogeneic hematopoietic cell transplant.

To note about this clone: The junction does not match germline at one end; this may be a read error. Gene names are mouse gene names. The read terminates 1 residue before the CDR3 end, so the remaining end is supplied by the germline J gene. The chain carries TRBV13-2 and TRBJ2-7; D gene uncertain. Germline CDR1 and CDR2: NNHNN and SYGAGS (reference sequence). This CDR3 has 12 residues. CDR3 in amino acids: CASSDAWMEQYF. CDR3 DNA, as far as it was read: TGTGCCAGCAGTGATGCGTGGATGGAACAGTAC.

Regarding this clone: The junction departs from germline at one end; a sequencing error may be responsible. Genes here carry mouse names. The CDR3 end lies 1 residue beyond the end of the read and is filled in from the germline J gene. This rearrangement joins TRBV3 to TRBJ2-2, with D possibly matching TRBD1 (7 bases). The CDR3 totals 15 residues. CDR1 and CDR2 (germline): SNHLY, FYNGKV (reference sequence). CDR3 DNA, as far as it was read: TGTGCCAGCACCTTAGAGGGGGCGCACACCGGGCAGCTCTAC. This gives the protein CASTLEGAHTGQLY. The entire CDR3 is CASTLEGAHTGQLYF.

Only a few counts were recorded for this clone. The gene names here belong to mouse. The read ends 1 residue early relative to the CDR3; the germline J gene fills the gap. The J gene is TRBJ2-7, the V gene TRBV16; 12 nucleotides align to TRBD2. The V and J ends lost 3 bases and 1 base, in that order; junction bases with no gene match: 1. Germline V gene data show CDR1 as SGHSA and CDR2 as FRNQAP. CDR3 length: 15 residues. The sequenced CDR3 bases are TGTGCAAGCAGCTTGGACTGGGGGGGATCCTATGAACAGTAC. Protein product: CASSLDWGGSYEQY. The CDR3, in full, reads CASSLDWGGSYEQYF.

By share, this clone ranks as medium-sized. Genes and germline are mouse. From the germline J gene comes the end of the CDR3, since the read stops 1 residue before it. The rearrangement links TRBV13-2 to TRBJ2-7; 7 bases are a match to TRBD2. The germline V gene encodes CDR1 NNHNN and CDR2 SYGAGS (reference sequence). This CDR3 spans 14 amino acids. Losses at the gene ends were 0 bases for V and 7 bases for J; bases not matched to a gene: 7. CDR3 region: CASGDVMGGGEQYF. The CDR3 bases that were read are TGTGCCAGCGGTGATGTAATGGGGGGTGGGGAACAGTAC.

About this clone: Gene names and germline refer to mouse. The read terminates 1 residue ahead of where the CDR3 ends, so the germline J gene completes it. The chain couples TRBV26 to TRBJ1-1; perhaps TRBD1 as D (6 bases). The V and J ends lost 4 bases and 0 bases respectively, with 6 bases between them. CDR3 length: 13 residues. Looked up from germline, CDR1 is KGHPV and CDR2 is FQNQEV (reference sequence). The CDR3 loop reads CASSHRANTEVFF. Incomplete CDR3 DNA: TGTGCCAGCAGTCACAGGGCAAACACAGAAGTCTTC.

Details on this clone: The gene names given are mouse names. With the read ending 1 residue before the CDR3 end, the germline J gene is used to fill in that end. The rearrangement uses TRBV31 and TRBJ2-3; D not certain. The CDR3 length is 14 residues. Looked up from germline, CDR1 is GKSSPN and CDR2 is SITVG. Trimming removed 0 bases at V and 0 bases at J, with 7 bases between. The covered CDR3 bases are TGTGCCTGGAGTCTTGGGCCTAGTGCAGAAACGCTGTAT. Encoded protein: CAWSLGPSAETLY. The complete CDR3 protein is CAWSLGPSAETLYF.

Points on this clone: Gene names follow the mouse nomenclature. The sequence runs out 1 residue before the end of the CDR3; the remainder is reconstructed from the germline J gene. V and J are TRBV26 and TRBJ2-1; D call uncertain. This CDR3 spans 12 amino acids. V was cut by 4 bases and J by 1 base, with 2 bases left in between. The germline V gene has CDR1 KGHPV and CDR2 FQNQEV (reference sequence). The sequenced CDR3 bases are TGTGCCAGCAGTCCCAACTATGCTGAGCAGTTC. Its protein is CASSPNYAEQF. Given in full, the CDR3 is CASSPNYAEQFF.

In the case of this clone: The genes are named according to mouse. The read ends 1 residue before the CDR3 terminus; that terminus is restored from the germline J gene. This sequence joins TRBV26 and TRBJ1-3; D call uncertain. Germline CDR1 KGHPV, CDR2 FQNQEV (reference sequence). Trimming shortened V by 7 bases and J by 0 bases, and 4 bases separated the two germline ends. The CDR3 consists of 12 residues. CDR3 DNA, as far as it was read: TGTGCCAGCAAAAATTCTGGAAATACGCTCTAT. It codes for CASKNSGNTLY. The complete CDR3 protein is CASKNSGNTLYF.

A word on this clone: Gene names refer to mouse genes. The read ends 1 residue shy of where the CDR3 ends; the end is completed using the germline J gene. The chain combines TRBV4 with TRBJ2-4, with 7 bases identical to TRBD1. The CDR3 covers 15 residues. Germline lookup yields CDR1 LGHDT and CDR2 YNNKQL (reference sequence). Losses at the gene ends were 3 bases for V and 0 bases for J; bases not matched to a gene: 3. CDR3 protein: CASSYTGVSQNTLYF. The covered CDR3 bases are TGTGCCAGCAGCTATACAGGGGTTAGTCAAAACACCTTGTAC. The full variable domain, in which reference TRBV4 and TRBJ2-4 provide the parts outside the CDR3, is ETAVFQTPNYHVTQVGNEVSFNCKQTLGHDTMYWYKQDSKKLLKIMFSYNNKQLIVNETVPRRFSPQSSDKAHLNLRIKSVEPEDSAVYLCASSYTGVSQNTLYFGAGTRLSVL.

This clone was seen a handful of times. Germline and genes here are mouse. The read comes to an end 1 residue before the CDR3 does, leaving the germline J gene to fill in the end. V gene TRBV12-1 combines with J gene TRBJ1-3; unclear D gene. The CDR3 totals 13 residues. The V gene lost 4 bases and the J gene lost 0 bases, with 6 bases spanning the gap. Germline V gene lookup returns CDR1 SGHSN and CDR2 HYEKVE. The DNA read from the CDR3 is TGTGCCAGCTCCGGGAATTCTGGAAATACGCTCTAT. Translation gives CASSGNSGNTLY. From start to end, the CDR3 is CASSGNSGNTLYF.

With respect to this clone: Gene names follow the mouse nomenclature. The read ends 1 residue early relative to the CDR3; the germline J gene fills the gap. The V call is TRBV26, the J call TRBJ1-3, with no clear D. The V gene lost 4 bases and the J gene lost 0 bases, with 7 bases spanning the gap. The CDR3 totals 14 residues. The germline V gene has CDR1 KGHPV and CDR2 FQNQEV (reference sequence). The CDR3 bases that were read are TGTGCCAGCAGTCCGGCCTATTCTGGAAATACGCTCTAT. Its protein is CASSPAYSGNTLY. The CDR3 reads in full as CASSPAYSGNTLYF.

About this clone itself: Mouse germline and gene names are used. Read sequence stops 1 residue before the CDR3 end, and the germline J gene provides the missing end. This chain uses TRBV13-2 with TRBJ2-7, with D unresolved. CDR3 size: 13 residues. V lost 0 bases to trimming and J lost 5 bases, with 9 bases between them. Germline CDR1 and CDR2: NNHNN and SYGAGS (reference sequence). The CDR3 sequence: CASGDADADEQYF. The DNA read from the CDR3 is TGTGCCAGCGGTGATGCAGATGCAGATGAACAGTAC.

This clone was seen a single time. Mouse germline and gene names are used. Sequencing ends 1 residue short of the CDR3 end; the germline J gene provides the rest. J is TRBJ1-1 and V is TRBV26, with D possibly being TRBD1 (5 bases). The germline V gene encodes CDR1 KGHPV and CDR2 FQNQEV (reference sequence). V shed 2 bases and J shed 5 bases, with 6 bases lying between them. The CDR3 has 12 residues. Partial CDR3 DNA: TGTGCCAGCAGTCTGGGACAAACAGAAGTCTTC. It codes for CASSLGQTEVF. The whole CDR3 sequence reads CASSLGQTEVFF.

In this sample, this clone is large. Mouse names are used for the genes. The CDR3 end falls 1 residue outside the read, so it is completed with the germline J gene. This rearrangement joins TRBV19 to TRBJ2-5; no firm D call. CDR1 is FNHDT and CDR2 is SITEND in the germline V gene (reference sequence). V was trimmed by 5 bases and J by 0 bases, leaving 10 bases between them. This CDR3 has 14 amino acids. The part of the CDR3 DNA that was read is TGTGCCAGCAGCCTCGACAATAACCAAGACACCCAGTAC. Its translation is CASSLDNNQDTQY. The CDR3 in full is CASSLDNNQDTQYF.

With regard to this clone: Gene names and germline refer to mouse. The CDR3 end falls 1 residue outside the read, so it is completed with the germline J gene. The chain employs TRBV12-1 and TRBJ2-3; 10 bases fit TRBD1. The CDR3 loop spans 14 amino acids. The trim removed 1 base at V and 3 bases at J, leaving 0 bases unmatched. In germline, CDR1 is SGHSN, CDR2 HYEKVE. The CDR3 DNA, read in part, is TGTGCCAGCTCTCTGGGACAGGGGGCAGAAACGCTGTAT. Translation: CASSLGQGAETLY. The CDR3, in full, reads CASSLGQGAETLYF.

Within the sample, this clone is medium-sized. Gene names denote mouse genes. The CDR3 loop reads CASSPGLVQDTQYF. CDR3 DNA, as far as it was read: TGTGCCAGCTCTCCGGGACTGGTCCAAGACACCCAGTAC. The chain couples TRBV12-2 to TRBJ2-5; 8 bases agree with TRBD2. The read finishes 1 residue shy of the CDR3 end, and the germline J gene is used to complete it. This CDR3 has 14 residues. CDR1 and CDR2 (germline): SGHLS, HYDKME. The J segment lost 2 bases and the V segment lost 2 bases, leaving 2 bases of the junction unmatched. The full variable domain, its missing parts supplied by reference TRBV12-2 and TRBJ2-5, is NSGVVQSPRYIIKGKGERSILKCIPISGHLSVAWYQQTQGQELKFFIQHYDKMERDKGNLPSRFSVQQFDDYHSEMNMSALELEDSAVYFCASSPGLVQDTQYFGPGTRLLVL.

Notes on this clone: Mouse germline and gene names are used. The read ends 1 residue early relative to the CDR3; the germline J gene fills the gap. The chain links TRBV16 to TRBJ2-5, with TRBD2 identical over 10 bases. The germline V gene has CDR1 SGHSA and CDR2 FRNQAP. CDR3 length: 14 residues. Trimming cost V 1 base and J 6 bases; bases outside gene matches: 1. Here the CDR3 reads CASSLVWGGDTQYF. CDR3 DNA, as far as it was read: TGTGCAAGCAGCTTAGTCTGGGGGGGCGACACCCAGTAC.

In its sample, this clone was seen a few times. The gene symbols are mouse symbols. The sequenced CDR3 bases are TGTGCCAGCAGTGATAACAGGTTGAACTCCGACTACACC. Its protein product is CASSDNRLNSDYT. The whole CDR3 is CASSDNRLNSDYTF. The chain joins TRBV13-3 to TRBJ1-2, with D perhaps TRBD1 (5 bases). With the read ending 1 residue before the CDR3 end, the germline J gene is used to fill in that end. V lost 1 base and J lost 2, with 9 bases in between. Germline assignment: CDR1 NNHDY and CDR2 SYVADS. The CDR3 totals 14 residues.

About this clone: The gene symbols are mouse symbols. The missing CDR3 end, 1 residue past where the read stops, is filled in from the germline J gene. This chain uses TRBV26 with TRBJ2-5; D ambiguous. V gave up 5 bases and J gave up 5 bases, with 8 bases separating them. The CDR3 has 12 amino acids. Germline V gives CDR1 KGHPV, CDR2 FQNQEV (reference sequence). Partial CDR3 DNA: TGTGCCAGCAGTTCATTCGCAGACACCCAGTAC. It encodes CASSSFADTQY. The CDR3 in full is CASSSFADTQYF.

A note on this clone: The gene names here belong to mouse. The read gets to within 1 residue of the CDR3 end, and the germline J gene fills in the rest. V and J are TRBV2 and TRBJ1-1; D not resolved. CDR3 size: 13 residues. Germline-derived CDR1 and CDR2 are LGHNA and YSYQKL. Trimming left V 0 bases short and J 4 bases short, with 6 bases between. The CDR3 here is CASSQEESTEVFF. The CDR3 bases that were read are TGTGCCAGCAGCCAAGAGGAAAGCACAGAAGTCTTC.

A few counts support this clone. The genes and germline here are from mouse. The CDR3 bases that were read are TGCACCTGCAGTGCGCAGGGAGGAGCTGAGCAGTTC. Amino acid sequence: CTCSAQGGAEQF. The complete CDR3 protein is CTCSAQGGAEQFF. The chain uses TRBV1 and TRBJ2-1; weak D call: TRBD1 (5 bases). Sequencing ends 1 residue short of the CDR3 end; the germline J gene provides the rest. The V and J ends lost 3 bases and 7 bases respectively, with 10 bases between them. Per germline, CDR1 NSQYPW and CDR2 LRSPGD (reference sequence). The CDR3 totals 13 residues.

For this clone: The gene names given are mouse names. With the read ending 1 residue before the CDR3 end, the germline J gene is used to fill in that end. The chain links TRBV13-3 to TRBJ1-1; D unclear. Trimming removed 1 base from V and 11 bases from J, with 6 bases in between. CDR1 is NNHDY and CDR2 is SYVADS in the germline V gene. This CDR3 is 10 amino acids long. CDR3 bases read: TGTGCCAGCAGTGATAGGGTTGTCTTC. Amino acids: CASSDRVVF. In full, the CDR3 is CASSDRVVFF.

This clone was seen only once. Gene names are mouse gene names. The read ends 1 residue before the CDR3 terminus; that terminus is restored from the germline J gene. This chain uses TRBV1 with TRBJ2-7; 10 bases match TRBD2. V lost 1 base and J lost 1; bases outside the gene matches: 1. This CDR3 is built from 15 residues. Germline V lookup: CDR1 NSQYPW, CDR2 LRSPGD (reference sequence). The CDR3 loop reads CTCSAVLGGSYEQYF. The CDR3 DNA, read in part, is TGCACCTGCAGTGCAGTACTGGGGGGGTCCTATGAACAGTAC.

A note on this clone: Germline and genes: mouse. The read gets to within 1 residue of the CDR3 end, and the germline J gene fills in the rest. V and J are TRBV12-2 and TRBJ2-5; 9 bases fit TRBD2. The J segment lost 5 bases and the V segment lost 2 bases, leaving 7 bases of the junction unmatched. The CDR3 consists of 15 residues. Germline lookup yields CDR1 SGHLS and CDR2 HYDKME. CDR3 DNA (partial): TGTGCCAGCTCTCCAAGACTGGGGGCGGGAGACACCCAGTAC. This translates into CASSPRLGAGDTQY. Given in full, the CDR3 is CASSPRLGAGDTQYF.

Comment on this clone: Germline and genes: mouse. The CDR3 end is not reached by the read, which stops 1 residue before it; the germline J gene fills it in. The gene calls are TRBV19 and TRBJ2-5; D gene uncertain. Trimming took off 1 base at V and 0 bases at J, with 6 bases between the two ends. The germline CDR1 and CDR2 sequences are FNHDT and SITEND (reference sequence). CDR3 length: 14 amino acids. This chain's CDR3 is CASSISGNQDTQYF. The sequenced part of the CDR3 DNA is TGTGCCAGCAGTATAAGCGGTAACCAAGACACCCAGTAC.

Concerning this clone itself: Germline and genes here are mouse. The read falls 1 residue short of the CDR3 end, and the missing part is taken from the germline J gene. The chain joins TRBV1 to TRBJ2-1, with 7 bases identical to TRBD2. The CDR3 has 16 residues. Germline V gives CDR1 NSQYPW, CDR2 LRSPGD (reference sequence). The V segment lost 1 base and the J segment 1 base; nucleotides outside the gene matches: 4. The DNA read from the CDR3 is TGCACCTGCAGTGCAGTCGGGGGGGGGAACTATGCTGAGCAGTTC. The encoded protein is CTCSAVGGGNYAEQF. In full, the CDR3 reads CTCSAVGGGNYAEQFF.

This clone was seen a few times. Gene names and germline refer to mouse. The CDR3 end falls 1 residue outside the read, so it is completed with the germline J gene. This sequence joins TRBV13-1 and TRBJ1-5, with D perhaps TRBD1 (5 bases). V was pared by 4 bases and J by 3 bases, with 11 bases between. The CDR3 consists of 14 residues. The germline gives CDR1 NSHNY, CDR2 SYGAGN. The CDR3 bases that were read are TGTGCCAGCAGTCCAGGGATCCCCAACCAGGCTCCGCTT. Translation gives CASSPGIPNQAPL. The entire CDR3 reads CASSPGIPNQAPLF.

Worth noting for this clone: Gene names refer to mouse genes. The read gets to within 1 residue of the CDR3 end, and the germline J gene fills in the rest. This chain links TRBV13-3 with TRBJ1-4; TRBD1 agrees at 7 bases. Trimming took 0 bases from V and 4 from J; bases not matched to a gene: 3. CDR1 is NNHDY and CDR2 is SYVADS in the germline V gene. The CDR3 contains 15 residues. CDR3 DNA, as far as it was read: TGTGCCAGCAGTGATGACAGGGGAGACAACGAAAGATTATTT. Amino acids: CASSDDRGDNERLF. The entire CDR3 protein is CASSDDRGDNERLFF.

By proportion, this clone is large. Gene names and germline match the mouse. The read is 1 residue too short to cover the CDR3 end, so that end is filled in from the germline J gene. This chain links TRBV26 with TRBJ1-4; unclear D gene. CDR1 and CDR2 from the germline V gene are KGHPV and FQNQEV (reference sequence). V dropped 0 bases and J dropped 7 bases, with 6 bases sitting between them. The CDR3 covers 13 residues. Here the CDR3 reads CASSLSGIERLFF. CDR3 bases read: TGTGCCAGCAGTCTGTCAGGGATCGAAAGATTATTT.

Notes on this clone: Gene and germline names: mouse. The read is 1 residue too short to cover the CDR3 end, so that end is filled in from the germline J gene. J is TRBJ1-4 and V is TRBV26; D is unclear. Germline loops: CDR1 KGHPV, CDR2 FQNQEV (reference sequence). CDR3 size: 13 residues. The V and J ends lost 4 bases and 0 bases respectively, with 3 bases between them. The sequenced part of the CDR3 DNA is TGTGCCAGCAGTCGTATTTCCAACGAAAGATTATTT. Translated, it gives CASSRISNERLF. From start to end, the CDR3 is CASSRISNERLFF.